One sample yielded the 18 T cell receptor beta chains listed below, sequenced in a study of control samples from healthy donors and cancer patients. Method: immunoSEQ multiplex PCR; TCRdb's copy keeps in-frame clones and lacks some. This table holds 84,000 or so clones, 91% found once. Material for sequencing was blood. The receptor source for this set is a man aged 50 or older in good health.

The sample holds a few counts of this clone. The J gene is TRBJ1-5, the V gene TRBV7-9; D uncertain. Germline V lookup: CDR1 SEHNR, CDR2 FQNEAQ (reference sequence). This CDR3 comprises 14 residues. Trimming took off 5 bases at V and 3 bases at J, with 11 bases between the two ends. The CDR3 DNA follows: TGTGCCAGCAGCCTCAGCTCGTCCAATCAGCCCCAGCATTTT. This translates into CASSLSSSNQPQHF.

This clone has just one count. This chain joins TRBV5-1 and TRBJ1-1, with 9 bases that match TRBD1. The germline CDR1 and CDR2 sequences are SGHRS and YFSETQ. The J segment lost 4 bases and the V segment lost 4 bases, leaving 8 bases of the junction unmatched. This CDR3 contains 15 residues. The CDR3, as DNA: TGCGCCAGCAGCCCCCGGACAGGGGTGACCACTGAAGCTTTCTTT. This translates into CASSPRTGVTTEAFF.

This chain's CDR3 is CASSPLNSYEQYF. CDR3 nucleotides: TGTGCCAGCAGCCCCCTCAACTCCTACGAGCAGTACTTC. The chain links TRBV9 to TRBJ2-7; no firm D call. The germline gives CDR1 SGDLS, CDR2 YYNGEE. The CDR3 consists of 13 residues. Between the trimmed V and J ends, which lost 4 bases and 0 bases, there was a span of 8 bases.

The gene calls are TRBV5-1 and TRBJ2-7; 7 bases agree with TRBD1. V gave up 6 bases and J gave up 2 bases; unmatched junction bases: 11. This CDR3 contains 15 residues. The germline gives CDR1 SGHRS, CDR2 YFSETQ. CDR3 sequence (DNA): TGCGCCAGCAACCCGAGACAGGGCGAAACCTACGAGCAGTACTTC. Translated, it gives CASNPRQGETYEQYF. The full variable domain, rest sourced from reference TRBV5-1 and TRBJ2-7, is KAGVTQTPRYLIKTRGQQVTLSCSPISGHRSVSWYQQTPGQGLQFLFEYFSETQRNKGNFPGRFSGRQFSNSRSEMNVSTLELGDSALYLCASNPRQGETYEQYFGPGTRLTVT.

This chain joins TRBV6-1 and TRBJ1-2; D call uncertain. The germline gives CDR1 MNHNS, CDR2 SASEGT. The CDR3 is 17 residues long. V was pared by 1 base and J by 2 bases, with 17 bases between. CDR3 sequence reads: CASSEVTYGFLNYGYTF. The DNA of the CDR3 is TGTGCCAGCAGTGAAGTGACCTACGGGTTTCTAAACTATGGCTACACCTTC.

This chain uses TRBV19 with TRBJ1-6; D not resolved. From germline, CDR1 is LNHDA and CDR2 SQIVND (reference sequence). Trimming took 10 bases from V and 6 from J, leaving 16 bases between them. The CDR3 sequence is 14 residues long. CDR3 residues: CAIPRVFSNSPLHF. The CDR3, as DNA: TGTGCCATTCCTAGGGTCTTTTCTAATTCACCCCTCCACTTT.

V and J are TRBV11-2 and TRBJ1-1; D unresolved. The germline V and J ends were trimmed by 3 bases and 2 bases, with 4 bases remaining between them. The germline gives CDR1 SGHAT, CDR2 FQNNGV. CDR3 size: 12 residues. CDR3 protein: CASSFRNTEAFF. In DNA form, the CDR3 reads TGTGCCAGCAGCTTCCGAAACACTGAAGCTTTCTTT.

V gene TRBV7-2 combines with J gene TRBJ1-5; 7 bases line up with TRBD1. The CDR3 has 14 residues. V lost 4 bases, J lost 7 bases, and 7 bases stayed unmatched. The germline gives CDR1 SGHTA, CDR2 FQGNSA. The chain's CDR3 is CASSSVTGEQPQHF. Written as DNA, the CDR3 is TGTGCCAGCAGCTCAGTTACAGGGGAGCAGCCCCAGCATTTT.

This clone has just one count. This chain connects TRBV3-1 (or the pseudogene TRBV3-2) to TRBJ2-7, with TRBD1 matching 8 bases. With 3 bases clipped from V and 6 bases from J, the junction kept 4 bases outside the gene matches. The germline CDR1 and CDR2 sequences are LGHDT and YNNKEL (reference sequence). This CDR3 comprises 13 residues. Written as DNA, the CDR3 is TGTGCCAGCAGCCACCAGACAGGGGCCGAGCAGTACTTC. Protein sequence: CASSHQTGAEQYF.

V usage is TRBV3-1 (or the pseudogene TRBV3-2) and J usage is TRBJ1-1, with 7 bases fitting TRBD1. CDR3 length: 12 residues. V shed 4 bases, J shed 7 bases, and the junction held 3 bases outside the gene matches. CDR1 LGHDT and CDR2 YNNKEL come from the germline V gene (reference sequence). CDR3 region: CASSRGQNEAFF. As DNA, the CDR3 is TGTGCCAGCAGCCGGGGACAGAATGAAGCTTTCTTT.

This chain connects TRBV30 to TRBJ2-1; no reliable D call. V lost 2 bases, J lost 14 bases, and 19 bases lay in between. The CDR3 sequence is 13 residues long. Germline CDR1 is GTSNPN and CDR2 is SVGIG (reference sequence). CDR3 nucleotides: TGTGCCTGGAGTCTGCAAGGTATTGGGGTGAAGTTCTTC. Protein: CAWSLQGIGVKFF. Combining the CDR3 with reference TRBV30 and TRBJ2-1 gives the whole variable domain SQTIHQWPATLVQPVGSPLSLECTVEGTSNPNLYWYRQAAGRGLQLLFYSVGIGQISSEVPQNLSASRPQDRQFILSSKKLLLSDSGFYLCAWSLQGIGVKFFGPGTRLTVL.

V and J are TRBV2 and TRBJ1-6, with 7 bases aligning to TRBD1. This CDR3 region has 18 residues. CDR1 SNHLY and CDR2 FYNNEI come from the germline V gene. V dropped 6 bases and J dropped 0; count of bases not matched to a gene: 11. The CDR3, as DNA: TGTGCCAGCAGAATAAGGGGACAGTCGAGCTCCTATAATTCACCCCTCCACTTT. Amino acids: CASRIRGQSSSYNSPLHF. The complete variable domain, with remaining parts taken from reference TRBV2 and TRBJ1-6, reads EPEVTQTPSHQVTQMGQEVILRCVPISNHLYFYWYRQILGQKVEFLVSFYNNEISEKSEIFDDQFSVERPDGSNFTLKIRSTKLEDSAMYFCASRIRGQSSSYNSPLHFGNGTRLTVT.

V gene TRBV14 combines with J gene TRBJ2-5, with TRBD1 matching over 10 bases. Germline V gene lookup returns CDR1 SGHDN and CDR2 FVKESK. The CDR3 is made up of 15 amino acids. The V gene end was trimmed by 3 bases and the J gene end by 4 bases; junction bases not matched to a gene: 5. This CDR3 reads CASSHPDRGRETQYF. Written as DNA, the CDR3 is TGTGCCAGCAGCCACCCGGACAGGGGGAGAGAGACCCAGTACTTC.

This sequence joins TRBV6-2 or TRBV6-3 and TRBJ2-7, with 7 bases matching TRBD2. CDR3 length: 14 residues. CDR1 is MNHEY and CDR2 is SVGEGT in the germline V gene. Trimming removed 4 bases from V and 0 bases from J; junction bases left unmatched: 3. The CDR3 spells CASSWGGSSYEQYF. The CDR3 nucleotides read TGTGCCAGCAGTTGGGGAGGGAGCTCCTACGAGCAGTACTTC.

V gene TRBV9 combines with J gene TRBJ2-3; D call uncertain. The V gene's germline CDR1 is SGDLS and CDR2 YYNGEE. The CDR3 spans 12 residues. V shed 0 bases and J shed 2 bases, with 1 base lying between them. Here the CDR3 DNA reads TGTGCCAGCAGCGTAGACACAGATACGCAGTATTTT. Its translation: CASSVDTDTQYF.

The chain combines TRBV11-2 with TRBJ1-3, with 9 nucleotides matching TRBD1. Germline V gives CDR1 SGHAT, CDR2 FQNNGV. This CDR3 spans 14 amino acids. Trimming took 4 bases from V and 4 from J; bases not matched to a gene: 2. DNA for the CDR3: TGTGCCAGCAGCTGGGGACAGGGAGGAAACACCATATATTTT. Its protein is CASSWGQGGNTIYF.

The rearrangement joins TRBV11-2 to TRBJ2-5; TRBD1 matches 9 bases. The ends lost 4 bases at V and 5 bases at J; junction bases unmatched: 8. This CDR3 contains 15 residues. Germline CDR1 SGHAT, CDR2 FQNNGV. The CDR3 nucleotides read TGTGCCAGCAGCTCCGGGACAGGGAGAAGGGAGACCCAGTACTTC. It is translated as CASSSGTGRRETQYF.

The chain combines TRBV11-3 with TRBJ2-7; D might be TRBD2 (5 bases). The CDR3 has 16 residues. Germline lookup yields CDR1 SGHNT and CDR2 YENEEA. Trimming pared 0 bases from V and 7 bases from J, leaving 19 bases between. For the CDR3, the DNA is TGTGCCAGCAGCTTAGATGTGGGCAACCCCTCGGGGGAGCAGTACTTC. Its protein product is CASSLDVGNPSGEQYF.